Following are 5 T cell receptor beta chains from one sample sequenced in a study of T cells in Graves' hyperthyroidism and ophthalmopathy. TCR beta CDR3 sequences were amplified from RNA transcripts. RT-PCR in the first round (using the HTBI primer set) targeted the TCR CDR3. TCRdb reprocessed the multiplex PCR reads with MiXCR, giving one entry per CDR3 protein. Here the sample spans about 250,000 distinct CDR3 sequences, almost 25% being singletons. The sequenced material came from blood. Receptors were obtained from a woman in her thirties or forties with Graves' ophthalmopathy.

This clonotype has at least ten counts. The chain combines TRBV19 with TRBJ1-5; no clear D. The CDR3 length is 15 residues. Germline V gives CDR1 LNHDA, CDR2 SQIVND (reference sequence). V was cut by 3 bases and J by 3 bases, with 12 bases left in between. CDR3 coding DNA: TGTGCCAGTAGTATCGAACACGGCCCCAATCAGCCCCAGCATTTT. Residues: CASSIEHGPNQPQHF.

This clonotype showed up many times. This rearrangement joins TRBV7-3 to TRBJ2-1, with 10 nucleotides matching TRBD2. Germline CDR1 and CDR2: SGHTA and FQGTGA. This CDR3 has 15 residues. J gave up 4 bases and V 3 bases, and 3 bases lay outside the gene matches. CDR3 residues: CASSFTSGNYNEQFF. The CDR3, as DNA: TGTGCCAGCAGCTTCACTAGCGGGAATTACAATGAGCAGTTCTTC.

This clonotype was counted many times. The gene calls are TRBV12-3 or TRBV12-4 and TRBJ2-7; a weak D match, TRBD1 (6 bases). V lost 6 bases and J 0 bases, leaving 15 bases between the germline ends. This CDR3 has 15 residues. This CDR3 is CASRPWGQSSYEQYF. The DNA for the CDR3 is TGTGCCAGCAGGCCGTGGGGGCAGTCCTCCTACGAGCAGTACTTC.

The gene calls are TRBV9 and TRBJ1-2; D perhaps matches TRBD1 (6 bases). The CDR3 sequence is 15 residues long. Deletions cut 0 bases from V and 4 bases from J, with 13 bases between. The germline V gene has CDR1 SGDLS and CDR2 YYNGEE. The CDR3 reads CASSVDRGAVYGYTF. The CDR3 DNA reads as TGTGCCAGCAGCGTAGATCGGGGGGCCGTCTATGGCTACACCTTC.

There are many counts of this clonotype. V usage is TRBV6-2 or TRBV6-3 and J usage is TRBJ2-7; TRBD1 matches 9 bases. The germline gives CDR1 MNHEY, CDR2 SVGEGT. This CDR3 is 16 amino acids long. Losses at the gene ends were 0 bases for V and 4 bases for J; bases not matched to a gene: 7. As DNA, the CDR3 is TGTGCCAGCAGTTACTCCACACGACAGGGGGGATACGAGCAGTACTTC. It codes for CASSYSTRQGGYEQYF.